A selection of T cell receptor beta chains follows, all from one sample in a study of blood T cell repertoires in COVID-19. TCRdb's table, derived via immunoSEQ multiplex PCR, lists solely in-frame clones and lacks some. The table includes about 180,000 clones, roughly 88% detected once. Input material: PBMCs or T cells enriched from blood (not recorded which). The receptor source for this set is a woman aged 25 to 45 who had recovered from COVID-19. Both conserved end residues are part of each CDR3. Fields, in order: V gene, J gene, D gene, clone size, CDR3 protein, CDR3 DNA. D genes are given only for firm matches. Clone size, where shown, is once, few, many, or a class for clones that have expanded.

V gene: TRBV5-1
J gene: TRBJ1-3
D gene: NA
clone size: NA
CDR3 protein: CASSRGTSGNTIYF
CDR3 DNA: TGCGCCAGCAGTAGAGGAACCTCTGGAAACACCATATATTTT

V gene: TRBV6-5
J gene: TRBJ2-1
D gene: TRBD2
clone size: NA
CDR3 protein: CASRRLAGQWNEQFF
CDR3 DNA: TGTGCCAGCAGGCGACTAGCGGGTCAGTGGAATGAGCAGTTCTTC

V gene: TRBV24-1
J gene: TRBJ2-1
D gene: TRBD2
clone size: few
CDR3 protein: CATSGKGGTSPNNEQFF
CDR3 DNA: TGTGCCACCAGTGGGAAGGGAGGGACCAGTCCGAACAATGAGCAGTTCTTC

V gene: TRBV6-6
J gene: TRBJ2-7
D gene: TRBD1
clone size: NA
CDR3 protein: CASNYEYRGGEQYF
CDR3 DNA: TGTGCCAGCAATTACGAGTACAGGGGTGGAGAGCAGTACTTC

V gene: TRBV7-9
J gene: TRBJ2-5
D gene: NA
clone size: NA
CDR3 protein: CASSLALQETQYF
CDR3 DNA: TGTGCCAGCAGCCTTGCGTTACAAGAGACCCAGTACTTC

V gene: TRBV21-1
J gene: TRBJ2-7
D gene: NA
clone size: NA
CDR3 protein: CASSKEFSAEQAYEQYF
CDR3 DNA: TGTGCCAGCAGCAAAGAGTTTTCCGCGGAACAAGCCTACGAGCAGTACTTC

V gene: TRBV12-3/TRBV12-4
J gene: TRBJ1-1
D gene: NA
clone size: NA
CDR3 protein: CASSQGYTEAFF
CDR3 DNA: TGTGCCAGCAGTCAGGGATACACTGAAGCTTTCTTT

V gene: TRBV10-3
J gene: TRBJ1-5
D gene: NA
clone size: NA
CDR3 protein: CASQAYYSNQPQHF
CDR3 DNA: TGTGCCTCCCAGGCATATTATAGCAATCAGCCCCAGCATTTT

V gene: TRBV27
J gene: TRBJ2-7
D gene: NA
clone size: NA
CDR3 protein: CASSLLNRVVYEQYF
CDR3 DNA: TGTGCCAGCAGTTTACTTAACAGGGTTGTCTACGAGCAGTACTTC

V gene: TRBV7-7
J gene: TRBJ2-2
D gene: TRBD2
clone size: once
CDR3 protein: CASSTGTSTHTGELFF
CDR3 DNA: TGTGCCAGCAGCACCGGGACTAGCACCCACACCGGGGAGCTGTTTTTT

V gene: TRBV28
J gene: TRBJ1-4
D gene: NA
clone size: NA
CDR3 protein: CASRTGSINEKLFF
CDR3 DNA: TGTGCCAGCAGAACAGGCTCTATTAATGAAAAACTGTTTTTT

V gene: TRBV5-1
J gene: TRBJ2-3
D gene: NA
clone size: NA
CDR3 protein: CASSFSLSGESTDTQYF
CDR3 DNA: TGCGCCAGCAGCTTTTCTCTTAGTGGAGAGAGCACAGATACGCAGTATTTT

V gene: TRBV6-4
J gene: TRBJ2-1
D gene: NA
clone size: NA
CDR3 protein: CASSADTSSGQFF
CDR3 DNA: TGTGCCAGCAGCGCCGATACTAGTTCGGGGCAGTTCTTC

V gene: TRBV19
J gene: TRBJ2-5
D gene: TRBD2
clone size: NA
CDR3 protein: CASTLTGLAGETQYF
CDR3 DNA: TGTGCCAGTACCCTGACCGGACTAGCGGGAGAGACCCAGTACTTC

V gene: TRBV13
J gene: TRBJ2-5
D gene: TRBD2
clone size: NA
CDR3 protein: CASSGTSGSETQYF
CDR3 DNA: TGTGCCAGCAGTGGAACTAGCGGGAGCGAGACCCAGTACTTC

V gene: TRBV5-5
J gene: TRBJ1-5
D gene: NA
clone size: NA
CDR3 protein: CASSVTLGSGPQHF
CDR3 DNA: TGTGCCAGCAGCGTGACCCTGGGGAGTGGACCCCAGCATTTT

V gene: TRBV3-1/TRBV3-2
J gene: TRBJ2-1
D gene: NA
clone size: NA
CDR3 protein: CASSLSGNEQFF
CDR3 DNA: TGTGCCAGCAGCCTCAGCGGGAATGAGCAGTTCTTC

V gene: TRBV13
J gene: TRBJ2-1
D gene: TRBD2
clone size: NA
CDR3 protein: CASSTWTSGSSYNEQFF
CDR3 DNA: TGTGCCAGCAGCACCTGGACTAGCGGGAGCTCCTACAATGAGCAGTTCTTC

V gene: TRBV20-1
J gene: TRBJ2-5
D gene: TRBD1
clone size: NA
CDR3 protein: CSALTGGTQYF
CDR3 DNA: TGCAGTGCTCTCACAGGGGGGACCCAGTACTTC

V gene: TRBV4-1
J gene: TRBJ2-2
D gene: NA
clone size: NA
CDR3 protein: CASSHAGITGELFF
CDR3 DNA: TGCGCCAGCAGCCATGCAGGAATCACCGGGGAGCTGTTTTTT

V gene: TRBV11-2
J gene: TRBJ2-7
D gene: NA
clone size: NA
CDR3 protein: CASSFGVSYEQYF
CDR3 DNA: TGTGCCAGCAGCTTCGGGGTTTCCTACGAGCAGTACTTC

V gene: TRBV30
J gene: TRBJ2-3
D gene: NA
clone size: NA
CDR3 protein: CAWRSAGSTDTQYF
CDR3 DNA: TGTGCCTGGAGGTCGGCGGGGAGCACAGATACGCAGTATTTT